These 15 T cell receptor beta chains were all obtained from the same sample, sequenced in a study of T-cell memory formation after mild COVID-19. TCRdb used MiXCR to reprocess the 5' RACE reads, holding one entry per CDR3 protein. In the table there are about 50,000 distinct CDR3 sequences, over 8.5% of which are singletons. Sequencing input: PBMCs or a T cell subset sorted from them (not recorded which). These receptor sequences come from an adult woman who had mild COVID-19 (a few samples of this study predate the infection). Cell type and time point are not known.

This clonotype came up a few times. CDR3 in amino acids: CASSLTVSNYGYTF. In DNA, the CDR3 is TGCGCCAGCAGCTTGACTGTTTCTAACTATGGCTACACCTTC. The chain couples TRBV5-1 to TRBJ1-2; no reliable D call. Per the germline V gene, CDR1 is SGHRS and CDR2 is YFSETQ. This CDR3 has 14 residues. V was shortened by 1 base and J by 0 bases, with 7 bases between the two germline ends.

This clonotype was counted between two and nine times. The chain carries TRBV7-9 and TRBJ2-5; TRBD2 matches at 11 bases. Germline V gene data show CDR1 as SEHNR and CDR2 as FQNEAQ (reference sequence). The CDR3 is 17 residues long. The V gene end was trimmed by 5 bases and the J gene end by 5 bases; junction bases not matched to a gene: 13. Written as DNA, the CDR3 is TGTGCCAGCAGCCCCCACTTAGCGGGGGGGCTGGCGGAGACCCAGTACTTC. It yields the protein CASSPHLAGGLAETQYF.

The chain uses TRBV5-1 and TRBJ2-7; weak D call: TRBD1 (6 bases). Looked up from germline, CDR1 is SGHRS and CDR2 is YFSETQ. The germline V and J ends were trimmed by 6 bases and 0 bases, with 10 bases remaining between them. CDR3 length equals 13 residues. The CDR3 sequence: CASKGQSSYEQYF. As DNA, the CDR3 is TGCGCCAGCAAGGGACAAAGCTCCTACGAGCAGTACTTC. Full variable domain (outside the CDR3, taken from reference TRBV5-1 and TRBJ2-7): KAGVTQTPRYLIKTRGQQVTLSCSPISGHRSVSWYQQTPGQGLQFLFEYFSETQRNKGNFPGRFSGRQFSNSRSEMNVSTLELGDSALYLCASKGQSSYEQYFGPGTRLTVT.

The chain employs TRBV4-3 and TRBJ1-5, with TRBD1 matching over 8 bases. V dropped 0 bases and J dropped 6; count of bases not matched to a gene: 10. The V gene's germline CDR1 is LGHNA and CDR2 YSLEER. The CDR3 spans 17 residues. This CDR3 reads CASSQDYAGGASQPQHF. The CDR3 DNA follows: TGCGCCAGCAGCCAAGATTATGCAGGGGGCGCGAGTCAGCCCCAGCATTTT.

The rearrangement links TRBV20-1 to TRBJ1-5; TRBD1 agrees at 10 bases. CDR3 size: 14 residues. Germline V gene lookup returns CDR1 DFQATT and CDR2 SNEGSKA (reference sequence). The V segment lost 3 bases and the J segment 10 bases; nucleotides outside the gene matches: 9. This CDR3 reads CSARGTGASLPQHF. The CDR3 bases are TGCAGTGCTAGGGGGACAGGGGCATCCCTACCCCAGCATTTT.

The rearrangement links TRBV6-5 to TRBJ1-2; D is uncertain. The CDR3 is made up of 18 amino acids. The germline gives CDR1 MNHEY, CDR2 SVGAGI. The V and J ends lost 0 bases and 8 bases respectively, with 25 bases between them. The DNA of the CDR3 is TGTGCCAGCAGTTACTCATCGGTCGGACTGTTGATCGAAAACGGCTACACCTTC. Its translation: CASSYSSVGLLIENGYTF.

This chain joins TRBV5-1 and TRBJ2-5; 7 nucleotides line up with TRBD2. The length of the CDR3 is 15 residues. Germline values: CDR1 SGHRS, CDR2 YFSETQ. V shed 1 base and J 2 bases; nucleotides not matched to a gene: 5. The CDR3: CASSLSPGGQETQYF. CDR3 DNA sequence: TGCGCCAGCAGCTTGTCACCCGGGGGGCAAGAGACCCAGTACTTC.

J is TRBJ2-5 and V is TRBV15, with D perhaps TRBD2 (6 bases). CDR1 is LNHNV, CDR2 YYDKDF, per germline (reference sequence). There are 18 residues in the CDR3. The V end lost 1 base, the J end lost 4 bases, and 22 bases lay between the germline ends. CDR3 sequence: CATSRADLRAAGGETQYF. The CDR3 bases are TGTGCCACCAGCAGAGCCGACCTCAGGGCCGCCGGGGGAGAGACCCAGTACTTC.

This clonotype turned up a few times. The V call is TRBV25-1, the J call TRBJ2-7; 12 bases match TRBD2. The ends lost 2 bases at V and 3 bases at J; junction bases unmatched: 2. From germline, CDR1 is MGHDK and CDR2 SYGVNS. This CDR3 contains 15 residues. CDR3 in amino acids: CASSELAGGFYEQYF. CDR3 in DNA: TGTGCCAGCAGTGAACTAGCGGGAGGGTTCTACGAGCAGTACTTC.

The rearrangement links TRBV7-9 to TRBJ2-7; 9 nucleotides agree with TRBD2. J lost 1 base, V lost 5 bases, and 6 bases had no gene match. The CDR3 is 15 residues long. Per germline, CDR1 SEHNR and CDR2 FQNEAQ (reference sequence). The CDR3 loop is CASSPWLAGSYEQYF. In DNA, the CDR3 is TGTGCCAGCAGCCCTTGGCTAGCGGGATCCTACGAGCAGTACTTC.

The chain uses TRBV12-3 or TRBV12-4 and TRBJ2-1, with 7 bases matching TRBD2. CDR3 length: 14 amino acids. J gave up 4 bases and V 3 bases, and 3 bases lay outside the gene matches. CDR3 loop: CASSFRGVYNEQFF. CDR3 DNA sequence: TGTGCCAGCAGTTTTCGGGGGGTTTACAATGAGCAGTTCTTC.

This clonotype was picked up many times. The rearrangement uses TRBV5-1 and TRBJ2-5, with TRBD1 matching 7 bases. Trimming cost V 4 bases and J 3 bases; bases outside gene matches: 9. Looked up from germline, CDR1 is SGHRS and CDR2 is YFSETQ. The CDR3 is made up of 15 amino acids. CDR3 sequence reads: CASSRSSTGKETQYF. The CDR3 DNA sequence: TGCGCCAGCAGCCGTTCTTCGACAGGGAAAGAGACCCAGTACTTC.

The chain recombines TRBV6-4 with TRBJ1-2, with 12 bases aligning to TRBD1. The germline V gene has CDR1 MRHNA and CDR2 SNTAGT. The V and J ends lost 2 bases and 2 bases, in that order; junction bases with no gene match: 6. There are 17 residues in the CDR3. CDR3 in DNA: TGTGCCAGCAGTGACACCGGGACAGGGGGCCGGAACTATGGCTACACCTTC. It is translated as CASSDTGTGGRNYGYTF.

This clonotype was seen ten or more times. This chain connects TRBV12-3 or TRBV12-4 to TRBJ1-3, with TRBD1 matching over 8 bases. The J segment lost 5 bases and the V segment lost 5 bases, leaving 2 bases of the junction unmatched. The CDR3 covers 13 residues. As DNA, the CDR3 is TGTGCCAGCAGTCGGGACAGGCGAAACACCATATATTTT. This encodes CASSRDRRNTIYF.

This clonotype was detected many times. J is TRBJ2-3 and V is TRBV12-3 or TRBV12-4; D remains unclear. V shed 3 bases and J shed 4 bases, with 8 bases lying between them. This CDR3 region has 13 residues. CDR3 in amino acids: CASSFDFPDTQYF. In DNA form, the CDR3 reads TGTGCCAGCAGTTTTGATTTCCCAGATACGCAGTATTTT.